This passage covers 18 T cell receptor beta chains from one sample sequenced in a study of glioma-infiltrating T cells after dendritic cell vaccination. Produced via immunoSEQ multiplex PCR; TCRdb's table is partial and in-frame only. The repertoire includes over 80,000 clones, roughly 90% of them detected once, and under 4% sits in the top ten. Specimen: blood, collected before dendritic cell vaccination. The origin of the receptors is a human donor with glioblastoma.

The chain couples TRBV5-1 to TRBJ1-3; perhaps TRBD1 as D (5 bases). Deletions cut 0 bases from V and 0 bases from J, with 10 bases between. The CDR3 covers 16 residues. Germline CDR1 and CDR2: SGHRS and YFSETQ. The chain's CDR3 is CASSLGGDFSGNTIYF. The CDR3 DNA reads as TGCGCCAGCAGCTTGGGGGGGGACTTCTCTGGAAACACCATATATTTT.

This chain joins TRBV5-1 and TRBJ1-2; D is undetermined. Germline-derived CDR1 and CDR2 are SGHRS and YFSETQ. The V end was cut by 6 bases, the J end by 8 bases, with 14 bases between. This CDR3 spans 12 amino acids. CDR3 nucleotide sequence: TGCGCCAGCAATGAGCCCGCCGGGGGCTACACCTTC. Translation: CASNEPAGGYTF.

This clone appeared a few times. The chain uses TRBV7-3 and TRBJ2-1, with a possible D match to TRBD2 (5 bases). The germline gives CDR1 SGHTA, CDR2 FQGTGA. Trimming pared 4 bases from V and 7 bases from J, leaving 8 bases between. The CDR3 consists of 12 residues. CDR3 sequence: CASSSRGNEQFF. As DNA, the CDR3 is TGTGCCAGCAGCTCTCGGGGAAATGAGCAGTTCTTC.

The rearrangement joins TRBV2 to TRBJ2-1, with 10 bases fitting TRBD1. The CDR3 spans 16 residues. CDR1 SNHLY and CDR2 FYNNEI come from the germline V gene. J was trimmed by 4 bases and V by 4 bases; bases with no gene match: 7. The CDR3 coding sequence is TGTGCCAGCAGTGTGACAGGGGGCGAGTCATACAATGAGCAGTTCTTC. Protein: CASSVTGGESYNEQFF.

The chain combines TRBV14 with TRBJ2-1; D might be TRBD2 (6 bases). Germline CDR1 is SGHDN and CDR2 is FVKESK. This CDR3 has 17 amino acids. V lost 0 bases and J 9 bases, leaving 21 bases between the germline ends. CDR3 loop: CASSQDGGSLKLAEQFF. DNA for the CDR3: TGTGCCAGCAGCCAAGACGGAGGGTCTCTGAAACTCGCTGAGCAGTTCTTC.

The CDR3 here is CASSDSHRHTDTQYF. The CDR3 DNA is TGTGCCAGCAGTGACTCCCACAGGCACACAGATACGCAGTATTTT. The J gene is TRBJ2-3, the V gene TRBV6-4; D may be TRBD1 (5 bases). CDR1 is MRHNA and CDR2 is SNTAGT in the germline V gene. This CDR3 contains 15 residues. V dropped 0 bases and J dropped 2 bases, with 9 bases sitting between them.

The CDR3 loop reads CASSLEVGEQFF. In DNA, the CDR3 is TGTGCCAGCAGCTTAGAGGTCGGTGAGCAGTTCTTC. The chain recombines TRBV11-3 with TRBJ2-1; D uncertain. The CDR3 runs 12 residues. V dropped 0 bases and J dropped 9 bases, with 6 bases sitting between them. CDR1 and CDR2 (germline): SGHNT, YENEEA.

The CDR3 reads CASSPADRRYNEQFF. The CDR3 bases are TGTGCCAGCAGTCCAGCGGACAGGCGATACAATGAGCAGTTCTTC. The chain is built from TRBV28 and TRBJ2-1; TRBD1 aligns across 7 bases. There are 15 residues in the CDR3. The J segment lost 4 bases and the V segment lost 5 bases, leaving 8 bases of the junction unmatched. Germline V gives CDR1 MDHEN, CDR2 SYDVKM.

V is TRBV5-1 and J is TRBJ1-2; TRBD1 might be the D (6 bases). Between the trimmed V and J ends, which lost 4 bases and 10 bases, there was a span of 17 bases. Germline V gene sequence: CDR1 SGHRS, CDR2 YFSETQ. The CDR3 consists of 13 residues. This CDR3 reads CASSPEQGFIYTF. DNA for the CDR3: TGCGCCAGCAGCCCGGAACAGGGCTTTATCTACACCTTC.

The rearrangement joins TRBV10-2 to TRBJ2-7; TRBD2 aligns across 7 bases. After removal of 0 bases from V and 2 bases from J, the junction contained 4 bases not matched to a gene. Germline V CDR1 and CDR2: WSHSY, SAAADI. This CDR3 comprises 15 residues. In nucleotides, the CDR3 is TGCGCCAGCAGTGAGTCCGGAGGACTAGCCTACGAGCAGTACTTC. It encodes CASSESGGLAYEQYF.

The chain carries TRBV10-3 and TRBJ1-1, with D tentatively TRBD1 (6 bases). The CDR3 contains 14 residues. The ends were cut back, 3 bases at V and 4 bases at J, with 12 bases in the middle. Germline V lookup: CDR1 ENHRY, CDR2 SYGVKD. For the CDR3, the DNA is TGTGCCATCAGTGATGTGGGGGCAGGCACTGAAGCTTTCTTT. Translating gives CAISDVGAGTEAFF.

The gene calls are TRBV6-5 and TRBJ1-2; 9 nucleotides match TRBD1. With V trimmed by 10 bases and J by 4 bases, 13 bases remained unmatched. The CDR3 consists of 15 residues. Per the germline V gene, CDR1 is MNHEY and CDR2 is SVGAGI. For the CDR3, the DNA is TGTGCCACCAACCGACCGGGACAGGGAATCTATGGCTACACCTTC. Residues: CATNRPGQGIYGYTF.

The chain uses TRBV19 and TRBJ1-1; D may be TRBD1 (6 bases). The V end lost 3 bases, the J end lost 1 base, and 12 bases lay between the germline ends. CDR1 is LNHDA, CDR2 SQIVND, per germline (reference sequence). The CDR3 is made up of 15 amino acids. The CDR3 coding sequence is TGTGCCAGTAGTATGCCGGGACAAGCGAACACTGAAGCTTTCTTT. As protein: CASSMPGQANTEAFF.

The rearrangement links TRBV7-3 to TRBJ2-1, with 10 bases aligning to TRBD1. The CDR3 runs to 15 residues. V gave up 5 bases and J gave up 8 bases; unmatched junction bases: 9. Germline values: CDR1 SGHTA, CDR2 FQGTGA. The CDR3 loop is CASSPTGGGGDEQFF. The CDR3 bases are TGTGCCAGCAGCCCGACAGGGGGCGGGGGTGATGAGCAGTTCTTC.

The genes are TRBV10-2 and TRBJ2-7, with 12 bases aligning to TRBD2. Looked up from germline, CDR1 is WSHSY and CDR2 is SAAADI. The CDR3 length is 17 residues. V was pared by 6 bases and J by 5 bases, with 14 bases of the junction left unmatched. CDR3 in amino acids: CASSETRTSGKVDEQYF. The CDR3 nucleotides read TGCGCCAGCAGCGAAACCAGGACTAGCGGGAAGGTAGACGAGCAGTACTTC.

The chain is built from TRBV5-1 and TRBJ2-3, with 10 nucleotides matching TRBD1. Unmatched junction bases numbered 4, after V lost 3 bases and J lost 3 bases. This CDR3 region has 15 residues. Per the germline V gene, CDR1 is SGHRS and CDR2 is YFSETQ. The CDR3, as DNA: TGCGCCAGCAGCTGGGGGACAGGGGCGACAGATACGCAGTATTTT. It specifies CASSWGTGATDTQYF.

The genes are TRBV7-6 and TRBJ2-5; no reliable D call. The V end was cut by 2 bases, the J end by 6 bases, with 13 bases between. This CDR3 contains 14 residues. From germline, CDR1 is SGHVS and CDR2 FNYEAQ. CDR3: CASSLSGEAKTQYF. The CDR3, as DNA: TGTGCCAGCAGCTTAAGTGGAGAGGCGAAGACCCAGTACTTC.

This clone ranks as medium-sized (0.01 to 0.1%). This CDR3 is also generated by other DNA sequences in the sample. V and J are TRBV2 and TRBJ1-5; 10 bases line up with TRBD1. V was clipped by 2 bases and J by 0 bases; unmatched bases: 1. This CDR3 comprises 16 residues. The germline V gene encodes CDR1 SNHLY and CDR2 FYNNEI. The CDR3 DNA reads TGTGCCAGCAGTGAACGACAGGGGGCTAGCAATCAGCCCCAGCATTTT. Translated, it gives CASSERQGASNQPQHF.